The entry that follows covers one TCR beta chain sequence. What it binds is not known. Bulk bone marrow was analyzed without sorting T-cell subsets. The record originates from a study of hypomethylating agent response in myelodysplastic syndrome. Findings and limits, study-wide: After treatment, novel clonotypes emerged more in responders, contracted ones more in non-responders. After hypomethylating agent treatment, diversity and clonality showed no significant change, overall or by response. Possible novel MDS antigen recognition by shared GLIPH2 clusters needs experimental validation.

Some clones are missing from TCRdb's copy, which holds only in-frame ones; the method was immunoSEQ multiplex PCR. The sample holds 2,500 to 3,000 clones; approximately 77% are singletons and the top ten take roughly 29%. The junction had 8 bases not matched to a gene; V was cut back by 10 bases and J by 5 bases. CDR1 is ENHRY, CDR2 SYGVKD, per germline. This CDR3 has 13 residues. The TCR was taken from a human donor with myelodysplastic syndrome. The chain combines TRBV10-3 with TRBJ1-1, with 9 nucleotides matching TRBD1. The specimen comprised bone marrow, sampled before or after starting hypomethylating agent treatment for myelodysplastic syndrome (not recorded which). CDR3 in DNA: TGTGCCACAGAACAGGGGGCAGAGACTGAAGCTTTCTTT. It codes for CATEQGAETEAFF.